Listed below are T cell receptor beta chains from one sample, sequenced in a study of blood T cell repertoires in COVID-19. Sequencing used immunoSEQ multiplex PCR; TCRdb keeps in-frame clones, though not all of them. The sample lists about 180,000 clones; approximately 85% were seen once. The specimen was peripheral blood. The source of these receptors is a woman older than 75 with acute or convalescent COVID-19. CDR3s include the opening cysteine and the closing phenylalanine or tryptophan. The order of the fields is V gene, clone size, J gene, D gene, CDR3 protein, CDR3 DNA. A D gene is named only where the DNA matches it firmly. Expanded clones are given a class, and other clones once, few, many or no size at all.

TRBV6-5	-	TRBJ1-4	-	CASSYGGGSEKLFF	TGTGCCAGCAGTTACGGGGGGGGCTCTGAAAAACTGTTTTTT
TRBV19	-	TRBJ1-5	-	CASSIDSSGGNQPQHF	TGTGCCAGTAGTATAGATTCTTCAGGGGGCAATCAGCCCCAGCATTTT
TRBV3-1/TRBV3-2	-	TRBJ2-7	-	CASSRGDRGYEQYF	TGTGCCAGCAGCCGCGGTGATAGGGGTTACGAGCAGTACTTC
TRBV7-2	-	TRBJ2-7	TRBD1	CASRGQGTYEQYF	TGTGCCAGCAGGGGACAGGGAACCTACGAGCAGTACTTC
TRBV2	few	TRBJ2-2	TRBD2	CASQAGAANTGELFF	TGTGCCAGCCAAGCGGGAGCGGCGAACACCGGGGAGCTGTTTTTT
TRBV5-1	-	TRBJ2-2	TRBD2	CASSLYSLAGGRTGELFF	TGCGCCAGCAGCTTGTATTCACTAGCGGGGGGGCGCACCGGGGAGCTGTTTTTT
TRBV5-1	-	TRBJ2-7	TRBD2	CASSLEASGIVAYEQYF	TGCGCCAGCAGCTTGGAGGCTAGCGGGATCGTTGCCTACGAGCAGTACTTC
TRBV5-1	-	TRBJ2-1	TRBD1	CASSLRDRGNEQFF	TGCGCCAGCAGCTTACGGGACAGGGGCAATGAGCAGTTCTTC
TRBV11-2	-	TRBJ1-1	-	CASSPSTGYTEAFF	TGTGCCAGCAGTCCCTCGACAGGCTACACTGAAGCTTTCTTT
TRBV2	few	TRBJ2-3	-	CASTRGEPDTQYF	TGTGCCAGCACTCGGGGAGAGCCAGATACGCAGTATTTT
TRBV7-2	-	TRBJ2-7	TRBD2	CASSLAGTSSYEQYF	TGTGCCAGCAGCTTAGCCGGGACTAGCAGCTACGAGCAGTACTTC
TRBV6-5	few	TRBJ1-1	TRBD1	CASSRQGGTEAFF	TGTGCCAGCAGTCGACAGGGGGGCACTGAAGCTTTCTTT
TRBV7-9	-	TRBJ1-3	-	CASSFSGGNTIYF	TGTGCCAGCAGCTTCTCGGGGGGGAACACCATATATTTT
TRBV7-9	few	TRBJ1-6	-	CASSLGQESSPLHF	TGTGCCAGCAGCTTAGGACAGGAGAGTTCACCCCTCCACTTT
TRBV5-1	-	TRBJ2-1	-	CASQLGSQGTYNEQFF	TGCGCCTCCCAGCTTGGATCGCAGGGGACCTACAATGAGCAGTTCTTC
TRBV11-2	-	TRBJ2-3	-	CASSPHLDTQYF	TGTGCCAGCAGCCCCCACTTAGATACGCAGTATTTT
TRBV6-6	-	TRBJ1-2	-	CASRGLGNYGYTF	TGTGCCAGCCGAGGGTTAGGGAACTATGGCTACACCTTC
TRBV19	-	TRBJ2-3	TRBD2	CASSPNPGLAGEGASTDTQYF	TGTGCCAGTAGTCCCAATCCGGGACTAGCGGGAGAAGGGGCTAGCACAGATACGCAGTATTTT
TRBV5-4	-	TRBJ1-1	TRBD1	CASSSGQGNTEAFF	TGTGCCAGCAGCTCCGGACAGGGGAACACTGAAGCTTTCTTT
TRBV6-4	few	TRBJ1-6	-	CASRLESSYNSPLHF	TGTGCCAGCAGATTAGAAAGCTCCTATAATTCACCCCTCCACTTT